This paragraph covers one TCR beta chain sequence. These data are taken from a study of blood T cell repertoires in COVID-19. Study information: Both acute and convalescent COVID-19 samples were obtained from the United States, Italy and Spain. T cells, B-cell-depleted T cells, or PBMCs provided the cDNA or gDNA that served as material.

Source study methods: Reference gene primers were amplified, and this amplification served to estimate nucleated cell counts. Generated by immunoSEQ multiplex PCR, the TCRdb table keeps only in-frame clones and is missing some. That table gives V, J and clone size, and the DNA gave D and trimming. The table records roughly 230,000 clones, around 82% of them present only once. The receptor was isolated from a man aged 50-59 years with active or convalescent COVID-19. The sequenced sample was peripheral blood.

The CDR3 is CAWKLLAGGDNEQFF. The CDR3 DNA reads TGTGCCTGGAAACTTTTAGCGGGGGGTGACAATGAGCAGTTCTTC. The chain uses TRBV30 and TRBJ2-1; the match to TRBD2 covers 10 bases. Per germline, CDR1 GTSNPN and CDR2 SVGIG (reference sequence). V was clipped by 4 bases and J by 5 bases; unmatched bases: 8. The CDR3 is 15 residues long. Drawing the rest from reference TRBV30 and TRBJ2-1, the complete variable domain is SQTIHQWPATLVQPVGSPLSLECTVEGTSNPNLYWYRQAAGRGLQLLFYSVGIGQISSEVPQNLSASRPQDRQFILSSKKLLLSDSGFYLCAWKLLAGGDNEQFFGPGTRLTVL.